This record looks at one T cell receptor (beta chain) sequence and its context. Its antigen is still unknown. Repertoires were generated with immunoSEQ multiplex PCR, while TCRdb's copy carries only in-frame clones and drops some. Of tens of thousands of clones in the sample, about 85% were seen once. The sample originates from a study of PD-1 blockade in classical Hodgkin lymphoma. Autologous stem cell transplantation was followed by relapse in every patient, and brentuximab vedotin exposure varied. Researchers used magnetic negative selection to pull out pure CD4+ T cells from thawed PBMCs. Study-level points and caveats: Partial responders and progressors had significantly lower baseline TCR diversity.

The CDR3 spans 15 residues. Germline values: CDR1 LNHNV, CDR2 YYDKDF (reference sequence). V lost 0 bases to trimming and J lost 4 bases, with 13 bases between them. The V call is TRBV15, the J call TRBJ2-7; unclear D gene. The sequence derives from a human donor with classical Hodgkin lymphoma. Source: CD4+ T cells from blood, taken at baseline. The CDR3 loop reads CATSREIVRVYEQYF. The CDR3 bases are TGTGCCACCAGCAGAGAGATCGTTAGGGTTTACGAGCAGTACTTC.